The 30 T cell receptor beta chains below come from one sample, sequenced in a study of T cells in Graves' hyperthyroidism and ophthalmopathy. TCR beta CDR3 region amplification was performed from RNA transcripts. First-round RT-PCR of the TCR CDR3 relied on the HTBI primer set. Using its own MiXCR run on the multiplex PCR reads, TCRdb lists one record per CDR3 protein. The data hold a few hundred thousand distinct CDR3 sequences, with less than 20% observed a single time. Sequencing was carried out using blood. The receptor set was obtained from a woman in her twenties or thirties with Graves' hyperthyroidism.

The rearrangement uses TRBV28 and TRBJ2-2; D ambiguous. Germline CDR1 and CDR2: MDHEN and SYDVKM. The CDR3 extends over 14 amino acids. V lost 1 base to trimming and J lost 1 base, with 4 bases between them. DNA of the CDR3: TGTGCCAGCAGTTTATTTCAGAACACCGGGGAGCTGTTTTTT. Encoded protein: CASSLFQNTGELFF.

This clonotype was found many times. The chain links TRBV3-1 to TRBJ2-1; 12 nucleotides agree with TRBD2. J gave up 8 bases and V 0 bases, and 5 bases lay outside the gene matches. The germline CDR1 and CDR2 sequences are LGHDT and YNNKEL (reference sequence). CDR3 length: 16 amino acids. The CDR3 coding sequence is TGTGCCAGCAGCCAAGATAGACTAGCGGGAGACCATGAGCAGTTCTTC. It specifies CASSQDRLAGDHEQFF.

This clonotype was seen at least ten times. The CDR3 DNA reads as TGTGCCAGCAGCTTGCGACTAGCGGGAGGGGGGGTGGAGCAGTTCTTC. This gives the protein CASSLRLAGGGVEQFF. The V and J genes are TRBV11-1 and TRBJ2-1; 14 bases fit TRBD2. Germline V CDR1 and CDR2: SGHAT, FQDESV (reference sequence). The V segment lost 3 bases and the J segment 10 bases; nucleotides outside the gene matches: 8. The CDR3 totals 16 residues. Filled out from reference TRBV11-1 and TRBJ2-1, the complete variable domain reads EAEVAQSPRYKITEKSQAVAFWCDPISGHATLYWYRQILGQGPELLVQFQDESVVDDSQLPKDRFSAERLKGVDSTLKIQPAELGDSAMYLCASSLRLAGGGVEQFFGPGTRLTVL.

In this sample, this clonotype turned up many times. This chain connects TRBV29-1 to TRBJ2-7; D gene unclear. With 4 bases removed from V and 2 bases from J, the gap between germline ends came to 15 bases. CDR1 is SQVTM, CDR2 ANQGSEA, per germline. This CDR3 has 14 amino acids. This chain's CDR3 is CSVVVGVPAYEQYF. The DNA for the CDR3 is TGCAGCGTTGTTGTTGGGGTCCCCGCCTACGAGCAGTACTTC.

The CDR3 DNA is TGCAGCGTTGAAGACTGGAGTGAAGGACAGGGGGGAACGGAGACCCAGTACTTC. Protein product: CSVEDWSEGQGGTETQYF. The V and J genes are TRBV29-1 and TRBJ2-5; 10 nucleotides agree with TRBD1. Germline trimming cut 0 bases from V and 5 bases from J; bases unmatched to any gene: 15. The CDR3 extends over 18 amino acids. Germline-derived CDR1 and CDR2 are SQVTM and ANQGSEA. The complete variable domain, with remaining parts taken from reference TRBV29-1 and TRBJ2-5, reads SAVISQKPSRDICQRGTSLTIQCQVDSQVTMMFWYRQQPGQSLTLIATANQGSEATYESGFVIDKFPISRPNLTFSTLTVSNMSPEDSSIYLCSVEDWSEGQGGTETQYFGPGTRLLVL.

V gene TRBV3-1 combines with J gene TRBJ1-2; D not certain. The CDR3 covers 13 residues. Germline CDR1 reads LGHDT; CDR2 reads YNNKEL (reference sequence). The V gene lost 0 bases and the J gene lost 8 bases, with 10 bases spanning the gap. CDR3 bases: TGTGCCAGCAGCCAAGAGGGCCGGCTCGGCTACACCTTC. This codes for CASSQEGRLGYTF.

The sample holds a few counts of this clonotype. This chain connects TRBV10-3 to TRBJ2-5, with D possibly matching TRBD2 (6 bases). CDR3 length: 15 residues. CDR1 is ENHRY, CDR2 SYGVKD, per germline. V lost 6 bases to trimming and J lost 5 bases, with 19 bases between them. The CDR3 region is CAIRKTLGGNETQYF. The CDR3 coding sequence is TGTGCCATCAGGAAGACCCTAGGAGGGAACGAGACCCAGTACTTC.

This clonotype has at least ten counts. The V and J genes are TRBV10-1 and TRBJ1-5; a possible D gene is TRBD1 (5 bases). This CDR3 has 18 amino acids. The germline CDR1 and CDR2 sequences are WNHNN and SYGVQD (reference sequence). V lost 0 bases and J 7 bases, leaving 22 bases between the germline ends. This CDR3 is CASSESYLEGLSLQPQHF. The CDR3 region has the DNA TGCGCCAGCAGTGAGTCGTATTTGGAGGGACTCAGCTTACAGCCCCAGCATTTT.

This chain links TRBV5-1 with TRBJ2-5; D is unresolved. The V gene's germline CDR1 is SGHRS and CDR2 YFSETQ. V gave up 4 bases and J gave up 0 bases, with 7 bases separating them. The CDR3 is 13 amino acids. This chain's CDR3 is CASSLMYQETQYF. CDR3 bases: TGCGCCAGCAGCCTTATGTACCAAGAGACCCAGTACTTC.

This clonotype was found many times. The chain couples TRBV30 to TRBJ1-2; D is perhaps TRBD1 (6 bases). Per the germline V gene, CDR1 is GTSNPN and CDR2 is SVGIG (reference sequence). This CDR3 comprises 14 residues. V was clipped by 0 bases and J by 4 bases, with 12 bases between them. Here the CDR3 DNA reads TGTGCCTGGAGTGTATATGTGGGGGCCTATGGCTACACCTTC. Its protein is CAWSVYVGAYGYTF.

This sequence joins TRBV20-1 and TRBJ1-6, with unresolved D. The CDR3 is made up of 14 amino acids. Between the trimmed V and J ends, which lost 5 bases and 0 bases, there was a span of 8 bases. CDR1 is DFQATT, CDR2 SNEGSKA, per germline (reference sequence). The CDR3 loop is CSASAPSYNSPLHF. The CDR3 DNA reads TGCAGTGCTTCTGCTCCCTCCTATAATTCACCCCTCCACTTT.

This clonotype was detected a few times. The CDR3 DNA sequence: TGTGCCAGCAGTCCCGGAGCGGGGGGGTCCTCTGGGGCCAACGTCCTGACTTTC. It specifies CASSPGAGGSSGANVLTF. The gene calls are TRBV12-3 or TRBV12-4 and TRBJ2-6, with 10 bases lining up with TRBD2. V shed 5 bases and J 0 bases; nucleotides not matched to a gene: 7. CDR3 length: 18 residues.

V usage is TRBV7-2 and J usage is TRBJ2-1; D gene uncertain. The V and J ends lost 5 bases and 6 bases respectively, with 20 bases between them. Germline CDR1 is SGHTA and CDR2 is FQGNSA. The CDR3 has 16 residues. CDR3 sequence: CASSLRWSFAVNEQFF. The CDR3 DNA sequence: TGTGCCAGCAGCCTAAGATGGTCGTTCGCAGTCAATGAGCAGTTCTTC. Complete variable domain (other parts from reference TRBV7-2 and TRBJ2-1): GAGVSQSPSNKVTEKGKDVELRCDPISGHTALYWYRQSLGQGLEFLIYFQGNSAPDKSGLPSDRFSAERTGGSVSTLTIQRTQQEDSAVYLCASSLRWSFAVNEQFFGPGTRLTVL.

This clonotype showed up many times. The J gene is TRBJ1-1, the V gene TRBV5-1; a possible D gene is TRBD1 (5 bases). CDR3 length: 16 amino acids. Trimming cost V 1 base and J 6 bases, with 19 bases left between them. CDR1 and CDR2 (germline): SGHRS, YFSETQ. The CDR3 coding sequence is TGCGCCAGCAGCTTGTCCCCCGGGACGCGTAATGCTGAAGCTTTCTTT. Its protein is CASSLSPGTRNAEAFF.

In this sample, this clonotype turned up a few times. This sequence joins TRBV10-3 and TRBJ2-7, with TRBD1 identical over 10 bases. CDR1 is ENHRY, CDR2 SYGVKD, per germline. With 4 bases clipped from V and 6 bases from J, the junction kept 6 bases outside the gene matches. The CDR3 covers 14 residues. CDR3 amino acids: CAISGRDRGLEQYF. Written as DNA, the CDR3 is TGTGCCATCAGTGGGAGAGACAGGGGGCTCGAGCAGTACTTC.

At least ten counts were recorded for this clonotype. This chain links TRBV28 with TRBJ2-1; 7 bases are shared with TRBD1. Losses at the gene ends were 5 bases for V and 5 bases for J; bases not matched to a gene: 9. CDR1 and CDR2 from the germline V gene are MDHEN and SYDVKM. The CDR3 covers 15 residues. The CDR3 here is CASSGYRGDDNEQFF. DNA for the CDR3: TGTGCCAGCAGTGGATACAGGGGAGATGACAATGAGCAGTTCTTC.

The chain links TRBV19 to TRBJ2-6, with 7 bases identical to TRBD2. The CDR3 contains 16 residues. V shed 6 bases, J shed 4 bases, and the junction held 9 bases outside the gene matches. Germline lookup yields CDR1 LNHDA and CDR2 SQIVND (reference sequence). DNA for the CDR3: TGTGCCAGTAGGATAAGGAGCGGGACGGGGGCCAACGTCCTGACTTTC. Encoded protein: CASRIRSGTGANVLTF.

CDR3 nucleotides: TGCAGCGTTGTTCGGTCTCCGAAGGATGAGCAGTTCTTC. Translated: CSVVRSPKDEQFF. V is TRBV29-1 and J is TRBJ2-1; no reliable D call. The germline V and J ends were trimmed by 4 bases and 8 bases, with 15 bases remaining between them. The V gene's germline CDR1 is SQVTM and CDR2 ANQGSEA. CDR3 size: 13 residues.

The sample holds many counts of this clonotype. The chain joins TRBV12-3 or TRBV12-4 to TRBJ2-7, with 11 bases identical to TRBD2. Trimming took 6 bases from V and 3 from J; bases not matched to a gene: 7. CDR3 length: 15 residues. The CDR3, as DNA: TGTGCCAGCAGACTTGGGACTAGCGGATTCTACGAGCAGTACTTC. Its translation is CASRLGTSGFYEQYF.

This clonotype was seen ten or more times. DNA for the CDR3: TGTGCCAGCAGCTTAGTACAGGGGGCTGGAGAGACCCAGTACTTC. Its translation is CASSLVQGAGETQYF. This rearrangement joins TRBV7-9 to TRBJ2-5; the match to TRBD1 covers 9 bases. This CDR3 contains 15 residues. The germline V gene encodes CDR1 SEHNR and CDR2 FQNEAQ (reference sequence). V shed 1 base and J 4 bases; nucleotides not matched to a gene: 4.

This chain connects TRBV5-6 to TRBJ1-3; D is uncertain. Trimming stripped 2 bases from V and 2 bases from J, with 8 bases between. Germline-derived CDR1 and CDR2 are SGHDT and YYEEEE. The CDR3 totals 14 residues. The CDR3 loop is CASSFSIAGNTIYF. CDR3 sequence (DNA): TGTGCCAGCAGCTTCTCTATAGCTGGAAACACCATATATTTT.

This clonotype was seen at least ten times. The chain has TRBV5-5 and TRBJ2-7, with D possibly being TRBD2 (7 bases). Germline CDR1 SGHKS, CDR2 YYEKEE (reference sequence). Trimming removed 4 bases from V and 7 bases from J, with 24 bases in between. The CDR3 loop spans 16 amino acids. CDR3 amino acids: CASSGGVSPGVDEQYF. The CDR3 nucleotides are TGTGCCAGCAGCGGGGGGGTATCTCCAGGGGTCGATGAGCAGTACTTC.

The rearrangement uses TRBV6-5 and TRBJ1-2; D possibly corresponds to TRBD1 (5 bases). The V and J ends lost 3 bases and 3 bases respectively, with 11 bases between them. The germline CDR1 and CDR2 sequences are MNHEY and SVGAGI. The CDR3 consists of 14 residues. CDR3 amino acids: CASSYRGQHYGYTF. The CDR3 DNA reads TGTGCCAGCAGTTATAGGGGCCAGCACTATGGCTACACCTTC.

V and J are TRBV7-2 and TRBJ2-7; maybe TRBD2 (6 bases). The germline V and J ends were trimmed by 5 bases and 3 bases, with 14 bases remaining between them. Germline V CDR1 and CDR2: SGHTA, FQGNSA. The CDR3 covers 14 residues. CDR3 protein: CASSRSSANYEQYF. The CDR3 DNA sequence: TGTGCCAGCAGCCGCTCTAGCGCTAACTACGAGCAGTACTTC. The variable domain in full, with the rest retrieved from reference TRBV7-2 and TRBJ2-7, is GAGVSQSPSNKVTEKGKDVELRCDPISGHTALYWYRQSLGQGLEFLIYFQGNSAPDKSGLPSDRFSAERTGGSVSTLTIQRTQQEDSAVYLCASSRSSANYEQYFGPGTRLTVT.

The table lists this clonotype with a few counts. The V call is TRBV6-1, the J call TRBJ2-1, with no clear D. CDR3 size: 14 residues. V was clipped by 2 bases and J by 2 bases, with 7 bases between them. The germline CDR1 and CDR2 sequences are MNHNS and SASEGT. The CDR3 region has the DNA TGTGCCAGCAGTGAAAGTGGGACCTACAATGAGCAGTTCTTC. Its protein product is CASSESGTYNEQFF.

V and J are TRBV6-5 and TRBJ2-1; weak D call: TRBD2 (7 bases). The germline gives CDR1 MNHEY, CDR2 SVGAGI. This CDR3 has 15 amino acids. With 2 bases removed from V and 2 bases from J, the gap between germline ends came to 10 bases. CDR3 residues: CASSYGGGTYNEQFF. The CDR3, as DNA: TGTGCCAGCAGTTACGGGGGGGGCACCTACAATGAGCAGTTCTTC.

This chain joins TRBV14 and TRBJ2-7; no reliable D call. Per germline, CDR1 SGHDN and CDR2 FVKESK. The CDR3 loop spans 15 amino acids. Trimming took off 2 bases at V and 5 bases at J, with 16 bases between the two ends. The DNA for the CDR3 is TGTGCCAGCAGCCAAAAGGACGTCCCACTGGACGAGCAGTACTTC. It specifies CASSQKDVPLDEQYF.

This clonotype was seen only a few times. The chain uses TRBV19 and TRBJ1-6; the match to TRBD1 covers 8 bases. Per the germline V gene, CDR1 is LNHDA and CDR2 is SQIVND (reference sequence). V gave up 7 bases and J gave up 6 bases; unmatched junction bases: 5. This CDR3 has 14 residues. Here the CDR3 DNA reads TGTGCCAGTACCACGACAGGGGTTAATTCACCCCTCCACTTT. Its protein product is CASTTTGVNSPLHF.

This clonotype was recorded many times. The chain carries TRBV7-3 and TRBJ2-3, with unresolved D. CDR3 size: 13 residues. Germline V lookup: CDR1 SGHTA, CDR2 FQGTGA. The V end lost 1 base, the J end lost 4 bases, and 6 bases lay between the germline ends. The CDR3 bases are TGTGCCAGCAGCTTAATCCGGGCAGATACGCAGTATTTT. It specifies CASSLIRADTQYF.

The V and J genes are TRBV27 and TRBJ1-1; D is unresolved. CDR1 is MNHEY, CDR2 SMNVEV, per germline (reference sequence). This CDR3 has 12 amino acids. The V end lost 6 bases, the J end lost 4 bases, and 9 bases lay between the germline ends. The CDR3 reads CASRAEFTEAFF. CDR3 bases: TGTGCCAGCAGGGCTGAATTCACTGAAGCTTTCTTT.